This T cell receptor beta chain was retrieved from a study of metastatic and nonmetastatic thyroid tumors. Across the study: Repertoire comparison spanned blood and tumor or nodule tissue of malignant and benign thyroid patients.

No treatment had been given to any patient before thyroid surgery. Through MiXCR, TCRdb re-clonotyped the PCR reads. The sample has about 69,000 clones, approximately 15% seen once; the top ten hold approximately 7%. This clone was seen a handful of times. The CDR3 runs to 16 residues. Trimming pared 3 bases from V and 2 bases from J, leaving 16 bases between. Germline V gene lookup returns CDR1 MDHEN and CDR2 SYDVKM. The TCR was taken from a male donor with papillary thyroid cancer or a benign thyroid nodule (not recorded which). Some clones in this sample may be carry-over from other donors' samples. Sequencing was done on a sample of blood. This chain uses TRBV28 with TRBJ1-1, with D unresolved. The chain's CDR3 is CASSFGVDRPNTEAFF. The CDR3 nucleotides are TGTGCCAGCAGTTTTGGGGTGGACCGCCCAAACACTGAAGCTTTCTTT.